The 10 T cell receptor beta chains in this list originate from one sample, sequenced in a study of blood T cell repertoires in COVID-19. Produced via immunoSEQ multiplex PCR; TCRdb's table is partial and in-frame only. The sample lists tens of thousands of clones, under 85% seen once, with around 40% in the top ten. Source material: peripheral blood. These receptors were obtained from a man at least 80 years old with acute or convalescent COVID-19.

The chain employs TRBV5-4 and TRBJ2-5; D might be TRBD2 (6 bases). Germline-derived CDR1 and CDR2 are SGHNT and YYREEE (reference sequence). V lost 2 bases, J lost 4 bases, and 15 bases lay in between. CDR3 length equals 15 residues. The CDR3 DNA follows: TGTGCCAGCAGCTTCGGCGGGGCGAGCGTAGAGACCCAGTACTTC. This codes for CASSFGGASVETQYF.

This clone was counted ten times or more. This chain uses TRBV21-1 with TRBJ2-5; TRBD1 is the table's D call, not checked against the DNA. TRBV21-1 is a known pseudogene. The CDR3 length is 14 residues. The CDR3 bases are TGTGCCAGCAGCACCCAGGACAGGGGAGAGACCCAGTACTTC. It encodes CASSTQDRGETQYF.

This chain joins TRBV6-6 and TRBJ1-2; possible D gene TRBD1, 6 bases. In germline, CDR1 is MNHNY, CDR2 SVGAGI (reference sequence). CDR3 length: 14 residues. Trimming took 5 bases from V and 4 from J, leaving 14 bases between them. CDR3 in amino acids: CASSPGRGPYGYTF. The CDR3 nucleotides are TGTGCCAGCAGTCCCGGGCGGGGGCCCTATGGCTACACCTTC.

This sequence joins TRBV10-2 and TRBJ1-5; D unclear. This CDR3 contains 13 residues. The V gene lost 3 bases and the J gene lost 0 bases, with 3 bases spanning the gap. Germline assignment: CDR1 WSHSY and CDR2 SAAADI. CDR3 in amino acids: CASSDYSNQPQHF. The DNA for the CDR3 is TGCGCCAGCAGTGACTATAGCAATCAGCCCCAGCATTTT.

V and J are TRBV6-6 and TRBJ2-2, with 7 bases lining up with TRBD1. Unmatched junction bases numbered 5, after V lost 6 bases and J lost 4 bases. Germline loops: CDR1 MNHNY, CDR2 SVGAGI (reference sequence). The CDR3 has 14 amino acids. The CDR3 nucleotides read TGTGCCAGCAGCCACAGGGGCGGCACCGGGGAGCTGTTTTTT. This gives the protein CASSHRGGTGELFF.

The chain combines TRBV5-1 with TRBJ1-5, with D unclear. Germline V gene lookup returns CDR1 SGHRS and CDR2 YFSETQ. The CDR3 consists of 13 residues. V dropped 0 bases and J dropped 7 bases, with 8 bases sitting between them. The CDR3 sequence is CASSLVSRQPQHF. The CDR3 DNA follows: TGCGCCAGCAGCTTGGTGAGTCGACAGCCCCAGCATTTT. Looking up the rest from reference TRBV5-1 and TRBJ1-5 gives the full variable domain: KAGVTQTPRYLIKTRGQQVTLSCSPISGHRSVSWYQQTPGQGLQFLFEYFSETQRNKGNFPGRFSGRQFSNSRSEMNVSTLELGDSALYLCASSLVSRQPQHFGDGTRLSIL.

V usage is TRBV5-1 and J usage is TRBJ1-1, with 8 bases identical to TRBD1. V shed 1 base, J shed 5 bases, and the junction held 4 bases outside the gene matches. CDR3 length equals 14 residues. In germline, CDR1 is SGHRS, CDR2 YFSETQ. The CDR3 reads CASSLTGGNTEAFF. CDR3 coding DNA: TGCGCCAGCAGCTTGACAGGGGGGAATACTGAAGCTTTCTTT.

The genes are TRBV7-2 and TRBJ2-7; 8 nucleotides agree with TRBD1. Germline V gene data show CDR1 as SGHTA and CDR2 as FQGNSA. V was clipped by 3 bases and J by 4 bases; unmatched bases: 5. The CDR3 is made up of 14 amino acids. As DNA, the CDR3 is TGTGCCAGCAGCTTCAGGGGGCCGAGGTACGAGCAGTACTTC. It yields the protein CASSFRGPRYEQYF.

The CDR3 region has the DNA TGTGCCAGCAGCTTACTAGAGGGAAGCGGAAGCACAGATACGCAGTATTTT. This codes for CASSLLEGSGSTDTQYF. The V gene is TRBV7-9, the J gene TRBJ2-3, with TRBD2 as a possible D gene (5 bases). The V gene lost 2 bases and the J gene lost 0 bases, with 15 bases spanning the gap. The CDR3 is 17 residues long. The germline V gene encodes CDR1 SEHNR and CDR2 FQNEAQ (reference sequence).

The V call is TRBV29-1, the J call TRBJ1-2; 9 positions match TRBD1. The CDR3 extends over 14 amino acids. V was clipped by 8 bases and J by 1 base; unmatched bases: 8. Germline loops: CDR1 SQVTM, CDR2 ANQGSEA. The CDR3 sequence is CSSTGTGINYGYTF. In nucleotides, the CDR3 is TGCAGCTCTACCGGGACAGGGATTAACTATGGCTACACCTTC.